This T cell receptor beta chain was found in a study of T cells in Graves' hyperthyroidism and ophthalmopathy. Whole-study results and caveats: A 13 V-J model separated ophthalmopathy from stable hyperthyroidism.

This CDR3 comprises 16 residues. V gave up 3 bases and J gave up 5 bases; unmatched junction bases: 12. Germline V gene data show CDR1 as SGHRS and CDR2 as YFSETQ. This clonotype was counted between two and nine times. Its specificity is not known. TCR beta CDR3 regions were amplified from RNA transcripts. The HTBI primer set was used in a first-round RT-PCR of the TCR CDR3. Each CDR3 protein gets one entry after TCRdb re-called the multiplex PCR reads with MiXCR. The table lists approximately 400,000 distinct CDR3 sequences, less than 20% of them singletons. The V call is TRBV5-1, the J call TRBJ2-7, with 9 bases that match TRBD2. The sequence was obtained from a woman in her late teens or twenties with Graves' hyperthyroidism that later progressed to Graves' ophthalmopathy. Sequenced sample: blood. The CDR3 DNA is TGCGCCAGCAGCTGGTTTAGCGGGAGAGGGGGAGACGAGCAGTACTTC. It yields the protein CASSWFSGRGGDEQYF.